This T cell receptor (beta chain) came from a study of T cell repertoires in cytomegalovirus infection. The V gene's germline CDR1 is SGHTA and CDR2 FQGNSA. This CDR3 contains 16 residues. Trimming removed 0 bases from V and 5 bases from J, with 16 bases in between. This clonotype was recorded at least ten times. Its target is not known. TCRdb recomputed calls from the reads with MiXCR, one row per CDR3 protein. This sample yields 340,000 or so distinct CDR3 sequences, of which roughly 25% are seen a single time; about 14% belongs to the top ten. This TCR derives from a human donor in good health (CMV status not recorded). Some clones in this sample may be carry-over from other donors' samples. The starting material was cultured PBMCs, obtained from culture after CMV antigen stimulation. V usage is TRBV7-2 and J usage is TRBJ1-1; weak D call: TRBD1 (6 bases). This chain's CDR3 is CASSLAGASGVTEAFF. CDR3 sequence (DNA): TGTGCCAGCAGCTTAGCGGGGGCATCGGGTGTGACTGAAGCTTTCTTT.